The entry below describes one T cell receptor (beta chain). Generated by immunoSEQ multiplex PCR, the TCRdb table keeps only in-frame clones and is missing some. Found here are about 190,000 clones, less than 85% of them singletons; the top ten hold under 6.5%. This CDR3 spans 13 amino acids. V lost 8 bases and J lost 2, with 10 bases in between. From germline, CDR1 is SNHLY and CDR2 FYNNEI. This sample is drawn from a study of blood T cell repertoires in COVID-19. Background on the study: T cells, B-cell-depleted T cells, or PBMCs supplied cDNA or gDNA.

Material: PBMCs or T cells enriched from blood (not recorded which). This chain joins TRBV2 and TRBJ1-5; a possible D gene is TRBD1 (6 bases). This sequence originates from a woman aged 60 to 75 with acute COVID-19. The CDR3 sequence: CASQGYGNQPQHF. Written as DNA, the CDR3 is TGTGCCAGCCAGGGGTACGGCAATCAGCCCCAGCATTTT.